These 7 T cell receptor beta chains originate from one sample sequenced in a study of vaccination effects on CD4 cells after COVID-19. Some clones are missing from TCRdb's copy, which holds only in-frame ones; the method was immunoSEQ multiplex PCR. This sample has under 80,000 clones, with approximately 81% found just once. CD4+ T cells specific for antigen were expanded with viral peptide pools by the ViraFEST assay before sequencing. Cultured cells yielded isolated CD4+ T cells after more than nine days. These receptors have no known antigen. The sequencing used CD4+ T cells from PBMCs cultured with HCoV-229E spike peptides, collected before COVID-19 vaccination. These receptors all stem from a human donor who received a COVID-19 vaccine.

V and J are TRBV21-1 and TRBJ1-1. TRBV21-1 is reported as a pseudogene. The CDR3 is made up of 14 amino acids. The CDR3 coding sequence is TGTGCCAGCAGAAAAAGGCTCGGTCGCACTGAAGCTTTCTTT. Its protein product is CASRKRLGRTEAFF.

The chain links TRBV12-3 or TRBV12-4 to TRBJ1-4, with TRBD1 identical over 7 bases. The CDR3 is 12 residues long. The V segment lost 6 bases and the J segment 10 bases; nucleotides outside the gene matches: 5. CDR3: CASSEDRVKLFF. CDR3 coding DNA: TGTGCCAGCAGCGAAGACAGGGTAAAACTGTTTTTT.

The chain employs TRBV24-1 and TRBJ2-3; no clear D gene. This CDR3 is 12 amino acids long. V gave up 5 bases and J gave up 4 bases, with 6 bases separating them. CDR1 and CDR2 (germline): KGHDR, SFDVKD. The chain's CDR3 is CATSGRADTQYF. CDR3 coding DNA: TGTGCCACCAGTGGAAGGGCAGATACGCAGTATTTT.

The CDR3 spells CASSEEGQGEYEQFF. In DNA form, the CDR3 reads TGCGCCAGCAGCGAGGAGGGGCAGGGGGAGTATGAGCAGTTCTTC. The gene calls are TRBV5-1 and TRBJ2-1; D is possibly TRBD1 (7 bases). Germline V gene sequence: CDR1 SGHRS, CDR2 YFSETQ. Trimming took off 4 bases at V and 8 bases at J, with 19 bases between the two ends. The CDR3 has 15 amino acids.

V usage is TRBV2 and J usage is TRBJ2-5; no definite D call. This CDR3 has 14 residues. The V end lost 5 bases, the J end lost 3 bases, and 13 bases lay between the germline ends. CDR1 and CDR2 (germline): SNHLY, FYNNEI. Here the CDR3 reads CASSPWGIKETQYF. The DNA for the CDR3 is TGTGCCAGCAGTCCATGGGGTATCAAAGAGACCCAGTACTTC.

The chain couples TRBV6-5 to TRBJ2-3; 8 positions match TRBD1. CDR1 and CDR2 from the germline V gene are MNHEY and SVGAGI. The CDR3 has 16 amino acids. Trimming took 4 bases from V and 1 from J; bases not matched to a gene: 7. CDR3 bases: TGTGCCAGCAGTTTCGACGTGGGACAGGGCACAGATACGCAGTATTTT. This encodes CASSFDVGQGTDTQYF.

J is TRBJ1-2 and V is TRBV9, with 12 bases lining up with TRBD1. The germline gives CDR1 SGDLS, CDR2 YYNGEE. J lost 8 bases, V lost 4 bases, and 9 bases had no gene match. There are 15 residues in the CDR3. CDR3 in DNA: TGTGCCAGCAGCCCCATGGGACAGGGGGCTCAAGGCTACACCTTC. Encoded protein: CASSPMGQGAQGYTF.